A selection of T cell receptor beta chains follows, all from one sample in a study of blood T cell repertoires in COVID-19. Clones were read by immunoSEQ multiplex PCR, and TCRdb kept only the in-frame ones, dropping some. The sample comprises approximately 230,000 clones, 85% to 90% of which are singletons, and roughly 16% rests with the top ten. Sequencing used PBMCs or T cells enriched from blood (not recorded which). The receptors shown here come from a man in his late teens or twenties who had recovered from COVID-19. The CDR3 runs from the conserved cysteine through the conserved F or W. The order of the fields is J gene, V gene, clone size, CDR3 length, D gene, CDR3 protein, CDR3 DNA. D genes are given only for firm matches. Rows may omit the clone size; those that give it use once, few, many or a size class.

J gene: TRBJ2-5
V gene: TRBV15
clone size: .
CDR3 length: 17
D gene: TRBD2
CDR3 protein: CATSPGTSGGLGETQYF
CDR3 DNA: TGTGCCACCTCCCCAGGGACTAGCGGGGGCCTGGGGGAGACCCAGTACTTC

J gene: TRBJ2-5
V gene: TRBV28
clone size: .
CDR3 length: 14
D gene: .
CDR3 protein: CASNPRTGSETQYF
CDR3 DNA: TGTGCCAGCAACCCAAGAACAGGGTCAGAGACCCAGTACTTC

J gene: TRBJ1-2
V gene: TRBV6-5
clone size: .
CDR3 length: 13
D gene: .
CDR3 protein: CASRNRQNYGYTF
CDR3 DNA: TGTGCCAGCAGAAACAGGCAGAACTATGGCTACACCTTC

J gene: TRBJ2-2
V gene: TRBV4-1
clone size: .
CDR3 length: 15
D gene: .
CDR3 protein: CASSQEPGATGELFF
CDR3 DNA: TGCGCCAGCAGCCAAGAACCAGGGGCCACCGGGGAGCTGTTTTTT

J gene: TRBJ2-2
V gene: TRBV19
clone size: .
CDR3 length: 14
D gene: TRBD2
CDR3 protein: CASRGLANTGELFF
CDR3 DNA: TGTGCCAGTAGGGGACTAGCGAACACCGGGGAGCTGTTTTTT

J gene: TRBJ2-7
V gene: TRBV10-3
clone size: .
CDR3 length: 14
D gene: TRBD2
CDR3 protein: CAITPSGHSYEQYF
CDR3 DNA: TGTGCCATCACCCCTAGCGGCCACTCCTACGAGCAGTACTTC

J gene: TRBJ2-2
V gene: TRBV5-4
clone size: .
CDR3 length: 15
D gene: .
CDR3 protein: CASSLPGTNTGELFF
CDR3 DNA: TGTGCCAGCAGCTTGCCAGGGACGAACACCGGGGAGCTGTTTTTT

J gene: TRBJ1-1
V gene: TRBV4-1
clone size: .
CDR3 length: 16
D gene: .
CDR3 protein: CASSPHTFTGNTEAFF
CDR3 DNA: TGCGCCAGCAGCCCACACACCTTTACAGGGAACACTGAAGCTTTCTTT

J gene: TRBJ2-7
V gene: TRBV5-1
clone size: .
CDR3 length: 14
D gene: TRBD1
CDR3 protein: CASSFAGGAYEQYF
CDR3 DNA: TGCGCCAGCAGCTTCGCAGGGGGCGCGTACGAGCAGTACTTC

J gene: TRBJ1-2
V gene: TRBV27
clone size: .
CDR3 length: 16
D gene: .
CDR3 protein: CASSLFSPPGNYGYTF
CDR3 DNA: TGTGCCAGCAGTTTATTTAGCCCTCCAGGGAACTATGGCTACACCTTC

J gene: TRBJ1-3
V gene: TRBV4-2
clone size: once
CDR3 length: 16
D gene: TRBD1
CDR3 protein: CASSQDSDRTGNTIYF
CDR3 DNA: TGTGCCAGCAGCCAAGATTCGGACAGGACTGGAAACACCATATATTTT

J gene: TRBJ1-3
V gene: TRBV3-1/TRBV3-2
clone size: .
CDR3 length: 16
D gene: TRBD1
CDR3 protein: CASSSREGGYGNTIYF
CDR3 DNA: TGTGCCAGCAGCTCCCGTGAAGGGGGCTACGGAAACACCATATATTTT

J gene: TRBJ1-4
V gene: TRBV4-1
clone size: .
CDR3 length: 13
D gene: TRBD1
CDR3 protein: CASSGRQGEKLFF
CDR3 DNA: TGCGCCAGCAGCGGAAGACAGGGAGAAAAACTGTTTTTT

J gene: TRBJ1-5
V gene: TRBV28
clone size: .
CDR3 length: 15
D gene: TRBD1
CDR3 protein: CASRSGQGGNQPQHF
CDR3 DNA: TGTGCCAGCAGGTCGGGACAGGGAGGCAATCAGCCCCAGCATTTT

J gene: TRBJ2-5
V gene: TRBV13
clone size: .
CDR3 length: 11
D gene: .
CDR3 protein: CASSLGGTQYF
CDR3 DNA: TGTGCCAGCAGCTTAGGCGGGACCCAGTACTTC

J gene: TRBJ1-1
V gene: TRBV28
clone size: .
CDR3 length: 16
D gene: TRBD1
CDR3 protein: CASSPFGRGLSHEAFF
CDR3 DNA: TGTGCCAGCAGCCCGTTCGGCAGGGGGCTATCGCATGAAGCTTTCTTT

J gene: TRBJ2-7
V gene: TRBV5-1
clone size: once
CDR3 length: 16
D gene: .
CDR3 protein: CASSLGRSLPPYEQYF
CDR3 DNA: TGCGCCAGCAGCTTGGGGAGGAGCCTCCCGCCGTACGAGCAGTACTTC

J gene: TRBJ1-5
V gene: TRBV28
clone size: few
CDR3 length: 14
D gene: .
CDR3 protein: CASSLIQGNQPQHF
CDR3 DNA: TGTGCCAGCAGTTTAATCCAGGGCAATCAGCCCCAGCATTTT

J gene: TRBJ1-4
V gene: TRBV7-9
clone size: .
CDR3 length: 16
D gene: .
CDR3 protein: CASSLGTTADREKLFF
CDR3 DNA: TGTGCCAGCAGCTTAGGCACTACAGCGGATCGCGAAAAACTGTTTTTT

J gene: TRBJ2-2
V gene: TRBV5-1
clone size: .
CDR3 length: 16
D gene: .
CDR3 protein: CASSLAGLSGTGELFF
CDR3 DNA: TGCGCCAGCAGCTTGGCCGGACTATCCGGCACCGGGGAGCTGTTTTTT

J gene: TRBJ2-4
V gene: TRBV30
clone size: few
CDR3 length: 11
D gene: .
CDR3 protein: CAWSRENIQYF
CDR3 DNA: TGTGCCTGGAGTAGGGAGAACATTCAGTACTTC

J gene: TRBJ2-1
V gene: TRBV7-2
clone size: .
CDR3 length: 14
D gene: .
CDR3 protein: CACPPGSSYNEQFF
CDR3 DNA: TGTGCCTGCCCTCCTGGGAGCTCCTACAATGAGCAGTTCTTC

J gene: TRBJ2-2
V gene: TRBV5-6
clone size: .
CDR3 length: 16
D gene: TRBD2
CDR3 protein: CASSLYSGSDTGELFF
CDR3 DNA: TGTGCCAGCAGCTTGTACAGCGGGAGTGATACCGGGGAGCTGTTTTTT

J gene: TRBJ2-7
V gene: TRBV5-1
clone size: .
CDR3 length: 12
D gene: TRBD2
CDR3 protein: CASRSSGNEQYF
CDR3 DNA: TGCGCCAGCCGCTCTAGCGGGAACGAGCAGTACTTC

J gene: TRBJ2-5
V gene: TRBV5-4
clone size: .
CDR3 length: 17
D gene: TRBD2
CDR3 protein: CASSLGYSLAGKETQYF
CDR3 DNA: TGTGCCAGCAGCCTTGGGTACTCACTAGCGGGGAAAGAGACCCAGTACTTC

J gene: TRBJ1-1
V gene: TRBV27
clone size: .
CDR3 length: 14
D gene: .
CDR3 protein: CASSLGLLSDEAFF
CDR3 DNA: TGTGCCAGCAGTTTAGGGCTGCTGTCGGATGAAGCTTTCTTT

J gene: TRBJ2-5
V gene: TRBV10-3
clone size: .
CDR3 length: 15
D gene: TRBD2
CDR3 protein: CAISHTSGEEETQYF
CDR3 DNA: TGTGCCATCAGTCATACTAGCGGTGAGGAAGAGACCCAGTACTTC

J gene: TRBJ2-1
V gene: TRBV7-9
clone size: .
CDR3 length: 16
D gene: TRBD2
CDR3 protein: CASSSTQGLASREQFF
CDR3 DNA: TGTGCCAGCAGCTCTACCCAGGGACTAGCGTCCCGTGAGCAGTTCTTC

J gene: TRBJ1-4
V gene: TRBV5-1
clone size: .
CDR3 length: 16
D gene: TRBD1
CDR3 protein: CASNFSPGTGAEKLFF
CDR3 DNA: TGCGCCAGCAACTTTTCTCCCGGGACAGGGGCTGAAAAACTGTTTTTT

J gene: TRBJ1-5
V gene: TRBV19
clone size: .
CDR3 length: 15
D gene: .
CDR3 protein: CASSIGPGSNQPQHF
CDR3 DNA: TGTGCCAGTAGTATAGGTCCCGGTAGCAATCAGCCCCAGCATTTT

J gene: TRBJ1-5
V gene: TRBV7-2
clone size: .
CDR3 length: 15
D gene: .
CDR3 protein: CASSEYGYSNQPQHF
CDR3 DNA: TGTGCCAGCAGCGAGTACGGTTATAGCAATCAGCCCCAGCATTTT

J gene: TRBJ2-1
V gene: TRBV10-1
clone size: .
CDR3 length: 17
D gene: .
CDR3 protein: CASSDTNAQGIYNEQFF
CDR3 DNA: TGCGCCAGCAGTGACACGAACGCACAGGGAATCTACAATGAGCAGTTCTTC

J gene: TRBJ1-1
V gene: TRBV16
clone size: .
CDR3 length: 15
D gene: .
CDR3 protein: CACSQSPSLNTEAFF
CDR3 DNA: TGTGCCTGCAGCCAATCTCCGAGCCTGAACACTGAAGCTTTCTTT

J gene: TRBJ2-5
V gene: TRBV5-1
clone size: .
CDR3 length: 14
D gene: .
CDR3 protein: CASSLEGAGETQYF
CDR3 DNA: TGCGCCAGCAGCTTGGAAGGGGCTGGGGAGACCCAGTACTTC

J gene: TRBJ1-1
V gene: TRBV4-1
clone size: .
CDR3 length: 15
D gene: .
CDR3 protein: CASSPFGQPNTEAFF
CDR3 DNA: TGCGCCAGCAGCCCGTTTGGACAGCCGAACACTGAAGCTTTCTTT

J gene: TRBJ1-1
V gene: TRBV9
clone size: few
CDR3 length: 15
D gene: .
CDR3 protein: CASSVGDRQNTEAFF
CDR3 DNA: TGTGCCAGCAGCGTAGGAGACAGACAGAACACTGAAGCTTTCTTT

J gene: TRBJ1-1
V gene: TRBV28
clone size: .
CDR3 length: 14
D gene: .
CDR3 protein: CASSGGGLNTEAFF
CDR3 DNA: TGTGCCAGCAGTGGGGGAGGCCTGAACACTGAAGCTTTCTTT

J gene: TRBJ1-2
V gene: TRBV5-4
clone size: once
CDR3 length: 17
D gene: TRBD1
CDR3 protein: CASSLAARQGAGYGYTF
CDR3 DNA: TGTGCCAGCAGCTTGGCTGCCCGGCAGGGGGCAGGGTATGGCTACACCTTC

J gene: TRBJ1-1
V gene: TRBV5-1
clone size: .
CDR3 length: 15
D gene: .
CDR3 protein: CASSFGGREETEAFF
CDR3 DNA: TGCGCCAGCAGCTTCGGTGGCAGAGAGGAAACTGAAGCTTTCTTT

J gene: TRBJ1-1
V gene: TRBV4-1
clone size: .
CDR3 length: 15
D gene: .
CDR3 protein: CASSQDSTGRSEAFF
CDR3 DNA: TGCGCCAGCAGCCAAGATTCTACGGGGAGGTCTGAAGCTTTCTTT

J gene: TRBJ2-7
V gene: TRBV2
clone size: .
CDR3 length: 12
D gene: .
CDR3 protein: CASSKQDYEQYF
CDR3 DNA: TGTGCCAGCAGTAAACAGGACTACGAGCAGTACTTC

J gene: TRBJ1-5
V gene: TRBV18
clone size: .
CDR3 length: 14
D gene: .
CDR3 protein: CASSPRLRNQVQHF
CDR3 DNA: TGTGCCAGCTCACCCCGGTTACGGAATCAGGTCCAGCATTTT

J gene: TRBJ1-1
V gene: TRBV4-1
clone size: .
CDR3 length: 15
D gene: TRBD1
CDR3 protein: CASSRVGTGGSEAFF
CDR3 DNA: TGCGCCAGCAGCCGAGTAGGGACAGGGGGCAGTGAAGCTTTCTTT

J gene: TRBJ1-6
V gene: TRBV5-6
clone size: .
CDR3 length: 17
D gene: TRBD1
CDR3 protein: CASSSGQRSSYNSPLHF
CDR3 DNA: TGTGCCAGCAGCTCGGGACAGCGGAGCTCCTATAATTCACCCCTCCACTTT

J gene: TRBJ2-1
V gene: TRBV12-3/TRBV12-4
clone size: .
CDR3 length: 13
D gene: TRBD2
CDR3 protein: CASSGGTSNEQFF
CDR3 DNA: TGTGCCAGCAGTGGGGGGACTAGCAATGAGCAGTTCTTC

J gene: TRBJ2-1
V gene: TRBV12-5
clone size: few
CDR3 length: 17
D gene: TRBD2
CDR3 protein: CASGLPQRDLIRGEQFF
CDR3 DNA: TGTGCTAGTGGTTTACCCCAGCGGGACCTTATACGAGGTGAGCAGTTCTTC

J gene: TRBJ2-3
V gene: TRBV7-3
clone size: .
CDR3 length: 13
D gene: .
CDR3 protein: CASSLIVGDTQYF
CDR3 DNA: TGTGCCAGCAGCTTAATAGTCGGAGATACGCAGTATTTT

J gene: TRBJ1-4
V gene: TRBV27
clone size: few
CDR3 length: 15
D gene: TRBD1
CDR3 protein: CASSATGGLNEKLFF
CDR3 DNA: TGTGCCAGCAGTGCAACAGGGGGCCTTAATGAAAAACTGTTTTTT

J gene: TRBJ2-3
V gene: TRBV9
clone size: .
CDR3 length: 16
D gene: TRBD2
CDR3 protein: CASSLGTSGAEDTQYF
CDR3 DNA: TGTGCCAGCAGCCTTGGGACTAGCGGGGCGGAAGATACGCAGTATTTT

J gene: TRBJ1-3
V gene: TRBV7-6
clone size: once
CDR3 length: 17
D gene: .
CDR3 protein: CASSLAGEARGGNTIYF
CDR3 DNA: TGTGCCAGCAGCTTAGCCGGGGAAGCCCGGGGGGGAAACACCATATATTTT